The next 17 T cell receptor beta chains were all read from a single sample in a study of spatial heterogeneity in lung cancer. The time point was: blood at routine non-recurrence follow-up after resection. TCRdb reprocessed the 5' RACE reads via MiXCR and lists one record per CDR3 protein. The sample consists of tens of thousands of distinct CDR3 sequences, about 11% of them appearing once. The material sequenced was PBMCs, taken at follow-up. The receptors come from a male donor with early-stage non-small cell lung cancer.

This clonotype was observed many times. CDR3 loop: CASSYQTNTEAFF. The CDR3 region has the DNA TGTGCCAGCAGTTACCAGACGAACACTGAAGCTTTCTTT. The chain is built from TRBV6-4 and TRBJ1-1; D call uncertain. The V gene's germline CDR1 is MRHNA and CDR2 SNTAGT. The CDR3 is made up of 13 amino acids. Trimming took off 5 bases at V and 1 base at J, with 8 bases between the two ends.

At least ten counts were recorded for this clonotype. The chain recombines TRBV3-1 with TRBJ1-1; 9 nucleotides match TRBD1. V was pared by 4 bases and J by 3 bases, with 3 bases of the junction left unmatched. The CDR3 sequence is 14 residues long. The germline V gene encodes CDR1 LGHDT and CDR2 YNNKEL (reference sequence). The DNA for the CDR3 is TGTGCCAGCAGCCCGACAGGGGGAGACACTGAAGCTTTCTTT. Translation gives CASSPTGGDTEAFF.

This clonotype was observed at least ten times. The chain couples TRBV29-1 to TRBJ2-7, with D unclear. Germline-derived CDR1 and CDR2 are SQVTM and ANQGSEA. With 1 base removed from V and 2 bases from J, the gap between germline ends came to 12 bases. The CDR3 runs 14 residues. This CDR3 reads CSVEGSRSPYEQYF. The CDR3 DNA sequence: TGCAGCGTTGAAGGCTCCCGCAGTCCCTACGAGCAGTACTTC.

This clonotype was seen ten or more times. The chain links TRBV7-2 to TRBJ2-3; 10 positions agree with TRBD1. From germline, CDR1 is SGHTA and CDR2 FQGNSA. The CDR3 is made up of 15 amino acids. Trimming cost V 5 bases and J 3 bases; bases outside gene matches: 5. CDR3 loop: CASSIWTGGTDTQYF. The DNA of the CDR3 is TGTGCCAGCAGCATTTGGACAGGGGGGACAGATACGCAGTATTTT.

Only a few counts were recorded for this clonotype. The chain recombines TRBV6-2 or TRBV6-3 with TRBJ1-1, with TRBD1 identical over 7 bases. This CDR3 has 15 residues. The germline V gene encodes CDR1 MNHEY and CDR2 SVGEGT. With 6 bases clipped from V and 6 bases from J, the junction kept 13 bases outside the gene matches. CDR3 residues: CASRPVGGGGSEAFF. CDR3 bases: TGTGCCAGCAGGCCCGTTGGAGGGGGCGGCTCTGAAGCTTTCTTT.

This clonotype was picked up many times. This rearrangement joins TRBV6-6 to TRBJ2-3; TRBD2 might be the D (6 bases). Per the germline V gene, CDR1 is MNHNY and CDR2 is SVGAGI (reference sequence). The CDR3 length is 15 residues. V gave up 0 bases and J gave up 2 bases, with 9 bases separating them. The CDR3 DNA is TGTGCCAGCAGTTACTCCTTGGGACTCACAGATACGCAGTATTTT. Its translation: CASSYSLGLTDTQYF.

The chain couples TRBV30 to TRBJ2-7, with 12 bases aligning to TRBD1. This CDR3 contains 15 residues. V lost 0 bases, J lost 7 bases, and 7 bases stayed unmatched. From germline, CDR1 is GTSNPN and CDR2 SVGIG (reference sequence). The CDR3 loop reads CAWSVLGTGGKEQYF. The CDR3, as DNA: TGTGCCTGGAGTGTCCTCGGGACAGGGGGCAAAGAGCAGTACTTC.

This clonotype was observed at least ten times. This sequence joins TRBV5-1 and TRBJ2-7; 9 bases align to TRBD2. The germline CDR1 and CDR2 sequences are SGHRS and YFSETQ. The CDR3 covers 16 residues. Losses at the gene ends were 0 bases for V and 2 bases for J; bases not matched to a gene: 6. This CDR3 is CASSLGGSGSAYEQYF. DNA for the CDR3: TGCGCCAGCAGCTTGGGTGGTAGCGGGAGCGCCTACGAGCAGTACTTC.

This clonotype was counted at least ten times. V gene TRBV12-3 or TRBV12-4 combines with J gene TRBJ1-2; D is possibly TRBD1 (5 bases). The CDR3 covers 13 residues. V gave up 3 bases and J gave up 8 bases, with 13 bases separating them. CDR3 protein: CASSFQGIMGYTF. As DNA, the CDR3 is TGTGCCAGCAGTTTCCAGGGAATCATGGGCTACACCTTC.

This clonotype appeared many times. This chain uses TRBV12-3 or TRBV12-4 with TRBJ2-4; D unresolved. The CDR3 sequence is 14 residues long. The V gene lost 5 bases and the J gene lost 0 bases, with 8 bases spanning the gap. CDR3 sequence (DNA): TGTGCCAGCAGTGTGACGGTAGCCAAAAACATTCAGTACTTC. Amino acids: CASSVTVAKNIQYF.

This clonotype was counted ten times or more. This rearrangement joins TRBV30 to TRBJ1-5; weak D call: TRBD1 (5 bases). In germline, CDR1 is GTSNPN, CDR2 SVGIG (reference sequence). V lost 2 bases and J 10 bases, leaving 18 bases between the germline ends. This CDR3 contains 14 residues. CDR3 sequence (DNA): TGTGCCTGGAGTTCGACAGCCAATCCAATACCCCAGCATTTT. Translation gives CAWSSTANPIPQHF.

In its sample, this clonotype was seen many times. DNA of the CDR3: TGTGCCAGCAGTTTACGCCAGCGGGGGGTTGAGTTCTTC. It codes for CASSLRQRGVEFF. The chain is built from TRBV12-3 or TRBV12-4 and TRBJ2-1; 9 nucleotides line up with TRBD2. Losses at the gene ends were 2 bases for V and 14 bases for J; bases not matched to a gene: 7. There are 13 residues in the CDR3.

This clonotype was seen only a few times. The chain couples TRBV20-1 to TRBJ2-5, with D possibly TRBD2 on 6 matching bases. Trimming removed 6 bases from V and 2 bases from J, with 19 bases in between. Looked up from germline, CDR1 is DFQATT and CDR2 is SNEGSKA (reference sequence). This CDR3 has 15 residues. The CDR3 DNA reads TGCAGTGCAATGAACTCGGCGGGAACTCAAGAGACCCAGTACTTC. Residues: CSAMNSAGTQETQYF.

This clonotype showed up many times. The chain recombines TRBV7-2 with TRBJ1-2; D call uncertain. The CDR3 has 16 amino acids. Trimming cost V 5 bases and J 0 bases, with 16 bases left between them. Germline CDR1 reads SGHTA; CDR2 reads FQGNSA. The CDR3 DNA follows: TGTGCCAGCAGCCGCCCCGTGGACCGAGCTAACTATGGCTACACCTTC. Amino acids: CASSRPVDRANYGYTF.

This clonotype has ten or more counts. V gene TRBV11-2 combines with J gene TRBJ1-1, with 9 bases aligning to TRBD1. The germline V gene has CDR1 SGHAT and CDR2 FQNNGV. V trimming: 5 bases; J trimming: 4 bases; junction bases outside the gene matches: 5. The CDR3 is 14 residues long. Written as DNA, the CDR3 is TGTGCCAGCAGCATACAGGGGGCGAGCACTGAAGCTTTCTTT. It specifies CASSIQGASTEAFF.

As for this clonotype: A read error may be the cause here, since a much bigger clone is one base away. J is TRBJ2-1 and V is TRBV5-1, with 8 bases lining up with TRBD2. V lost 0 bases and J lost 7; bases outside the gene matches: 6. Germline V gene sequence: CDR1 SGHRS, CDR2 YFSETQ. The CDR3 length is 15 residues. In DNA, the CDR3 is TGCGCCAGCAGCTTGGGGACTAGCACGGGGAATGAGCAGTTCTTC. Protein: CASSLGTSTGNEQFF.

The rearrangement uses TRBV29-1 and TRBJ1-5, with D perhaps TRBD1 (5 bases). This CDR3 contains 14 residues. Germline values: CDR1 SQVTM, CDR2 ANQGSEA. The germline V and J ends were trimmed by 5 bases and 6 bases, with 17 bases remaining between them. The CDR3 spells CSVRDRDPLQPQHF. The DNA for the CDR3 is TGCAGCGTTCGAGACCGGGACCCCCTTCAGCCCCAGCATTTT. The full variable domain, with the rest looked up from reference TRBV29-1 and TRBJ1-5, is SAVISQKPSRDICQRGTSLTIQCQVDSQVTMMFWYRQQPGQSLTLIATANQGSEATYESGFVIDKFPISRPNLTFSTLTVSNMSPEDSSIYLCSVRDRDPLQPQHFGDGTRLSIL.